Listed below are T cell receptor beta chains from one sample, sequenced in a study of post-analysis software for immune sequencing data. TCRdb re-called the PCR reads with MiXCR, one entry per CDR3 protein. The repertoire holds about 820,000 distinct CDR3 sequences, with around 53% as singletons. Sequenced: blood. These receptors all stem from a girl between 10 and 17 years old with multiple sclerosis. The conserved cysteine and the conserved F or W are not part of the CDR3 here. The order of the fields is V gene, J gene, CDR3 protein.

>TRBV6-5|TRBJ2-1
ASSDRWTTDEQF
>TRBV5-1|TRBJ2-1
ASSLHGAGLFSQLYNEQF
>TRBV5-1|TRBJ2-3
ASSLGASGASADTQY
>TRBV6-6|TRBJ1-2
ASSYTTAPLGYT
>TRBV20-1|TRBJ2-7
SATLPRTVSYEQY
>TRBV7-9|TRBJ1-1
ASSYKGTLNTEAF
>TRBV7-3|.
ASSFEPGTYHEQY
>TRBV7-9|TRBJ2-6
ASNQDRVGSGANVLT
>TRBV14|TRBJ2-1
ASSQDTVAGVGHEQF
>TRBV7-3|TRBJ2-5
ASSLNPSGETQY
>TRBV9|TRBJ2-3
ASSVGGRAGDTQY
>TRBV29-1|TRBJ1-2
SVGGRQGASGYT
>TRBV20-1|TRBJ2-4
SAWQVALYNEQY
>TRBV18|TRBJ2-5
ASSPLFTERETQY
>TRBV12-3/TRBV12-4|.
ASSPPSVEGYEQY
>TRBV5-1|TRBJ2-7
ASSLAPAGLYEQY